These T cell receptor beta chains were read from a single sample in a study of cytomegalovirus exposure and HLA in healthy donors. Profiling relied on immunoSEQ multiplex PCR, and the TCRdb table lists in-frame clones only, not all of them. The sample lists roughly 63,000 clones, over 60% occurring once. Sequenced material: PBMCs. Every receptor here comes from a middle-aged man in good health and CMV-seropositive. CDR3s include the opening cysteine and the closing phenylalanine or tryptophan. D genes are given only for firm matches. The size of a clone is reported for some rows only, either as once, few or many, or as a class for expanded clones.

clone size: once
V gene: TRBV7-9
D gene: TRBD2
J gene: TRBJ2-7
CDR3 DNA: TGTGCCAGCAGCGCAAGCGGGGGGGCCGGTAACGAGCAGTACTTC
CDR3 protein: CASSASGGAGNEQYF

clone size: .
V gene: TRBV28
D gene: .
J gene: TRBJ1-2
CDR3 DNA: TGTGCCAGCAGTTTCGGGGGGCTCAACTATGGCTACACCTTC
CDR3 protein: CASSFGGLNYGYTF

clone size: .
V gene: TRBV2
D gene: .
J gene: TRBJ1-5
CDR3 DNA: TGTGCCAGCAGCGAAGAGCATAGCAATCAGCCCCAGCATTTT
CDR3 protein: CASSEEHSNQPQHF

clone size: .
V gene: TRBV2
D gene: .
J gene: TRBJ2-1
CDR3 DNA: TGTGCCGGCCATCCGACTCGTTCCAATGAGCAGTTCTTC
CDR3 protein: CAGHPTRSNEQFF

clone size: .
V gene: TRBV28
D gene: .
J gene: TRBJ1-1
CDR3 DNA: TGTGCCAGCAGTTTACAGGGCAGCAACACTGAAGCTTTCTTT
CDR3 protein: CASSLQGSNTEAFF

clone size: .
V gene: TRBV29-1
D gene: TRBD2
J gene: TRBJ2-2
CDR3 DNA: TGCAGCGTTTCTAGCGGGAGGACCAACACCGGGGAGCTGTTTTTT
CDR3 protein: CSVSSGRTNTGELFF

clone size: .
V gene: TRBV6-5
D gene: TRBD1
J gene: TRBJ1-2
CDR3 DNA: TGTGCCAGCAGTTACTGGCAGGGGGCGGTTTATGGCTACACCTTC
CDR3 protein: CASSYWQGAVYGYTF

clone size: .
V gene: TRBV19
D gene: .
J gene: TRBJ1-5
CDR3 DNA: TGTGCCACCGACGGGGGGAACAATCAGCCCCAGCATTTT
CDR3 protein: CATDGGNNQPQHF

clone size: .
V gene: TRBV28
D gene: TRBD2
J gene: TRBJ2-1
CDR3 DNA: TGTGCCAGCAGTGCAGCGGGAGTCGGGATAAATGAGCAGTTCTTC
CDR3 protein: CASSAAGVGINEQFF

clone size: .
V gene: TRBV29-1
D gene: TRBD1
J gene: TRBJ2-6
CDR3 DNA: TGCAGCGTTGAAGGGGAGACAGGGTTGGGGGCCAACGTCCTGACTTTC
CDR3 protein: CSVEGETGLGANVLTF

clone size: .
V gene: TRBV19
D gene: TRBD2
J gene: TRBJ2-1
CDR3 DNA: TGTGCCAGTAGTTCACTACTAGCGGGGGGGTACAATGAGCAGTTCTTC
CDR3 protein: CASSSLLAGGYNEQFF

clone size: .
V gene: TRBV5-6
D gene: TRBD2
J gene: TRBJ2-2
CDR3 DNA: TGTGCCAGCAGCTTGCGGGGGAGGGTCACCGGGGAGCTGTTTTTT
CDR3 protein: CASSLRGRVTGELFF

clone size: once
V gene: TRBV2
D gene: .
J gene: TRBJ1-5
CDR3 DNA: TGTGCCAGCAGTGAAGAGGGCAACCCGCGGGGGGGCAATCAGCCCCAGCATTTT
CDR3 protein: CASSEEGNPRGGNQPQHF

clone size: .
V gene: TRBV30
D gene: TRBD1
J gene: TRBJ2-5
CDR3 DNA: TGTGCCTGGAACCTGGGACAGGGGAGTGAGTACTTC
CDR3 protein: CAWNLGQGSEYF

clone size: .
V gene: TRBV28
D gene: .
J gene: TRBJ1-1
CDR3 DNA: TGTGCCAGCAGCCGCTGGCGGGGTTTCACTGAAGCTTTCTTT
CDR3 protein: CASSRWRGFTEAFF

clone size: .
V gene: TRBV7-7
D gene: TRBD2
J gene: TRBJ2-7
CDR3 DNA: TGTGCCAGCAGCCCGGGACTAGCGGGAGACGAGCAGTACTTC
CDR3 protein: CASSPGLAGDEQYF

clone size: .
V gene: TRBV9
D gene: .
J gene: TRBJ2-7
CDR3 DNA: TGTGCCAGCAGCGTAGCTGAGGGCCGGACCTACGAGCAGTACTTC
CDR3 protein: CASSVAEGRTYEQYF

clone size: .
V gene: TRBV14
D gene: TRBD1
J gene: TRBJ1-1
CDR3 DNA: TGTGCCAGCAGCCAGACAGGGCTTAACACTGAAGCTTTCTTT
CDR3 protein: CASSQTGLNTEAFF

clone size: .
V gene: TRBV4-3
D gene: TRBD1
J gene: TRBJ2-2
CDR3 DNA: TGCGCCAGCAGCCAAGGTACCGGGACAGGAGACACCGGGGAGCTGTTTTTT
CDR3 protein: CASSQGTGTGDTGELFF

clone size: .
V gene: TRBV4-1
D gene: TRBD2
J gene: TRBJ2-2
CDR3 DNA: TGCGCCAGCAGCCAAGTTGCGGGAGGTTCCGGGGAGCTGTTTTTT
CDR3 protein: CASSQVAGGSGELFF

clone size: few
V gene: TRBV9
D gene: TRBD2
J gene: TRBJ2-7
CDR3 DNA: TGTGCCAGCAGCGTGGGGAGGGGAGCGGGAGACGAGCAGTACTTC
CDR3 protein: CASSVGRGAGDEQYF

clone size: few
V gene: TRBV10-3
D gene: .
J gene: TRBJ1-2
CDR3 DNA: TGTGCCATCAGTAAGGATCCTATGAGGGGCTACACCTTC
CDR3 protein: CAISKDPMRGYTF

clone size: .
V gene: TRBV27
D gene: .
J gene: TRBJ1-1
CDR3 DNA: TGTGCCAGCAGTTTATCCGGGGGGTGGCCGGGGAAAGCTTTCTTT
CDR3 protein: CASSLSGGWPGKAFF

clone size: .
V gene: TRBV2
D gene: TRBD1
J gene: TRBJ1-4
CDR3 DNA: TGTGCCAGCAGTGTGGACAGGGGAGGCGAAAAACTGTTTTTT
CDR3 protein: CASSVDRGGEKLFF

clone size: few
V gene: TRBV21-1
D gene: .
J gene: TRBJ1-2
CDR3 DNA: TGTGCCAGCAGCAAAGGGCGGGTCACTAACTATGGCTACCCCTTC
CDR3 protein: CASSKGRVTNYGYPF

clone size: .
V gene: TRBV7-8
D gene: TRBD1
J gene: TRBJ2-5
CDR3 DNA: TGTGCCAGCAGCCCCCGGGACAGGCAAGAGACCCAGTACTTC
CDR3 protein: CASSPRDRQETQYF

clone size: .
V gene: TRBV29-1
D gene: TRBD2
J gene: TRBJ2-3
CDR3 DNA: TGCAGCGTTAAAACTAGCGGTGGGAGAGATACGCAGTATTTT
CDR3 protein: CSVKTSGGRDTQYF

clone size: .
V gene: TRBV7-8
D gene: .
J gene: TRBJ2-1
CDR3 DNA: TGTGCCAGCAGCTTAGTACTAGGGGGGGGTGAGCAGTTCTTC
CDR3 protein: CASSLVLGGGEQFF

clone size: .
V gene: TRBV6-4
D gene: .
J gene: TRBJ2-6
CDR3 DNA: TGTGCCAGCAGTGACGCGGGGACTGGGGCCAACGTCCTGACTTTC
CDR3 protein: CASSDAGTGANVLTF

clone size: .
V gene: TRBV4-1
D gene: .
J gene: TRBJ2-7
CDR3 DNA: TGCGCCAGCAGCCAAGGCAGAACCTACGAGCAGTACTTC
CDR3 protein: CASSQGRTYEQYF

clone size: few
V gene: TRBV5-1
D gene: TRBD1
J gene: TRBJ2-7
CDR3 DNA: TGCGCCAGCAGCATGGGACAGGGTTACCACGAGCAGTACTTC
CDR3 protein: CASSMGQGYHEQYF

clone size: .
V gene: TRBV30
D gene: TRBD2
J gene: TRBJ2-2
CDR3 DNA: TGTGCCTGGAGTGTAATCCGGGAGGCCGGGGAGCTGTTTTTT
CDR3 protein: CAWSVIREAGELFF

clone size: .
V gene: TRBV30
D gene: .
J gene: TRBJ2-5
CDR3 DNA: TGTGCCTGGATGGGGGGGCAGACTTGGTACCAAGAGACCCAGTACTTC
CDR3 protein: CAWMGGQTWYQETQYF

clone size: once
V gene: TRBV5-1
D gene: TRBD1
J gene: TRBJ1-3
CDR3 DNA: TGCGCCAGCAGCAGCAGGGACAGGACCTCTGGAAACACCATATATTTT
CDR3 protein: CASSSRDRTSGNTIYF

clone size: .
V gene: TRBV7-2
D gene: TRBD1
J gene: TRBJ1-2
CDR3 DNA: TGTGCCAGCAGCAGGACAGGGGGATCCCGGGACTTC
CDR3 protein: CASSRTGGSRDF

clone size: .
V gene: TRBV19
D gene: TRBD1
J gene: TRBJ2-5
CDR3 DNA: TGTGCTAGTAGTATACTCATGACAGGGACCGAGACCCAGTACTTC
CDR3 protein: CASSILMTGTETQYF

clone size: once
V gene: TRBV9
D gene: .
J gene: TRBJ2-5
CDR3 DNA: TGTGCCAGCAGCGTAGTAACGGGAGAGACCCAGTACTTC
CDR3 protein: CASSVVTGETQYF

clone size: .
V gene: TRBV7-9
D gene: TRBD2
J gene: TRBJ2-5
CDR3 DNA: TGTGCCAGCAGCTTACCGCGGCGACTAGCGGGGGTCCAAGAGACCCAGTACTTC
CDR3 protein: CASSLPRRLAGVQETQYF

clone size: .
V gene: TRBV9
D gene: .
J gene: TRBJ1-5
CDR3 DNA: TGTGCCAGCAGCGTAGGGACAGATCGTCGGTCCCAGCATTTT
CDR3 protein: CASSVGTDRRSQHF

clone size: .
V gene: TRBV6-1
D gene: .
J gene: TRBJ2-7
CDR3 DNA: TGTGCCAGCAGTGATATCCGGACACCGATTTACGAGCAGTACTTC
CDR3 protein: CASSDIRTPIYEQYF

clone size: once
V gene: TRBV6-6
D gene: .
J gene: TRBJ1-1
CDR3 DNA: TGTGCCAGCAGTCCCCCCCGGCGGCAGCACACTGAAGCTTTCTTT
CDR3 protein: CASSPPRRQHTEAFF

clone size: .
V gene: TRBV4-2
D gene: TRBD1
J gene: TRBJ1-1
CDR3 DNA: TGTGCCAGCAGCCAACGTCAGGGACAGGGAGCGAACACTGAAGCTTTCTTT
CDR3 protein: CASSQRQGQGANTEAFF

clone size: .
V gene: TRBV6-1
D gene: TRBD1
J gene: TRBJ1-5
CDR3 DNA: TGTGCCAGCAGTGGGCGGACAGGGCCCCTCGATCAGCCCCAGCATTTT
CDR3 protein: CASSGRTGPLDQPQHF

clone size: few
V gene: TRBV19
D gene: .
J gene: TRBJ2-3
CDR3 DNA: TGTGCCAGTAGTATTGGGCTTAGCACAGATACGCAGTATTTT
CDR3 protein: CASSIGLSTDTQYF

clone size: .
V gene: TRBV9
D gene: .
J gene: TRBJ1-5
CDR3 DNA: TGTGCCAGCAGCGTAGCAGGGAATCAGCCCCAGCATTTT
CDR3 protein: CASSVAGNQPQHF

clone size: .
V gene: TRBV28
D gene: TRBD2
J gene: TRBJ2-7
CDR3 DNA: TGTGCCAGCAGTTTCTATCCCACTAGGGGCGTAGCGGGAGCATCCTACGAGCAGTACTTC
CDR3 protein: CASSFYPTRGVAGASYEQYF

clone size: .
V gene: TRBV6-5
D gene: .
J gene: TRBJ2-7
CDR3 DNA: TGTGCCAGCAGTTACTCCCCGAGCTCCTACGAGCAGTACTTC
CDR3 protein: CASSYSPSSYEQYF

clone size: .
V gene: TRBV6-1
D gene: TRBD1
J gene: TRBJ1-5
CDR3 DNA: TGTGCCAGCAGTGGCCCTTGGACCGGGACAGGTCTCAATCAGCCCCAGCATTTT
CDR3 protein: CASSGPWTGTGLNQPQHF

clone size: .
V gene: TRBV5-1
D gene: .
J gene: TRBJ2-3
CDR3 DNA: TGCGCCAGCAGCTTGGAAGGACAAACAACAGATACGCAGTATTTT
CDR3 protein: CASSLEGQTTDTQYF

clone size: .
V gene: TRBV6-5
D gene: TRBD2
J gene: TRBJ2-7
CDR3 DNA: TGTGCCAGCAGTTCCGGGACTAGCGGGAGTCCCTACGAGCAGTACTTC
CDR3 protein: CASSSGTSGSPYEQYF

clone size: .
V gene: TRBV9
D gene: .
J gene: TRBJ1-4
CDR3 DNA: TGTGCCAGCAGCGTCGGTGGGGGGGCGGCTAATGAAAAACTGTTTTTT
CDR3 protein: CASSVGGGAANEKLFF

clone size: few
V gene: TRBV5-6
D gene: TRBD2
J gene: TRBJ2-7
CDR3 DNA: TGTGCCAGCAGCTTGCTAGCAATAGGCGGGGGCGAGCAGTACTTC
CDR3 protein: CASSLLAIGGGEQYF

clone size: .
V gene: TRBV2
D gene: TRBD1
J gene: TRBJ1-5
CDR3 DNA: TGTGCCAGCAGTCCCGACAGGGACAATCAGCCCCAGCATTTT
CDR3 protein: CASSPDRDNQPQHF

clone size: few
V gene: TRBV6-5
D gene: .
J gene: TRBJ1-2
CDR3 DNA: TGTGCCAGTGGACGGGATTATGGCTACACCTTC
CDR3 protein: CASGRDYGYTF